What follows is one TCR beta chain and its context. The data stem from a study of CXCR3-negative and CXCR3-positive naive CD8 T cells. TRB cDNA was prepared as libraries by UMI-labeled 5' RACE. Reanalyzing the 5' RACE reads, TCRdb keeps one entry per CDR3 protein, without DNA. This table lists 4,500 to 7,000 distinct CDR3 sequences. The V gene's germline CDR1 is SQVTM and CDR2 ANQGSEA. The CDR3 consists of 14 residues. The origin of this receptor is a human donor in good health. Some clones in this sample may be carry-over from other donors' samples. The chain combines TRBV29-1 with TRBJ2-2; TCRdb proposes TRBD1, but this gene call is untestable without DNA. The sequenced material came from naive CXCR3- CD8+ T cells from blood. Stated subset: CD45RO-CCR7+CD27+CD95- naive CD8+ T cells lacking CXCR3 (TNR3-). The CDR3 loop is CSVEGTGIYGELFF.